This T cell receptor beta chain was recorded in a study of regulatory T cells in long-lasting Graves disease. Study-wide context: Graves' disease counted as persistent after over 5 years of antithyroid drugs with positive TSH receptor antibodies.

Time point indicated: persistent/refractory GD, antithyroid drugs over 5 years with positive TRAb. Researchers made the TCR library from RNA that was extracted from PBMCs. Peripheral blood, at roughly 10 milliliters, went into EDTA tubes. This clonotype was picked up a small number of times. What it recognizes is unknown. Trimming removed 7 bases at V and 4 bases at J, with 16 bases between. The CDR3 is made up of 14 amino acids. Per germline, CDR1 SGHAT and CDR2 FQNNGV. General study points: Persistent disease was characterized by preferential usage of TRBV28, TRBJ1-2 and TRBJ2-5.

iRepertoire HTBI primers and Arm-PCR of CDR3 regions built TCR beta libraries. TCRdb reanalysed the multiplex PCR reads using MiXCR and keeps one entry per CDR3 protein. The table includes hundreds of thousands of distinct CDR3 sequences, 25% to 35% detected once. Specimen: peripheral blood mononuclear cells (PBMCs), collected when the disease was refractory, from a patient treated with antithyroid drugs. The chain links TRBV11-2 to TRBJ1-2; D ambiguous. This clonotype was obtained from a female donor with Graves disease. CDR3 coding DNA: TGTGCCAGCACCCATTTTCCCGGGGTCTATGGCTACACCTTC. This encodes CASTHFPGVYGYTF.